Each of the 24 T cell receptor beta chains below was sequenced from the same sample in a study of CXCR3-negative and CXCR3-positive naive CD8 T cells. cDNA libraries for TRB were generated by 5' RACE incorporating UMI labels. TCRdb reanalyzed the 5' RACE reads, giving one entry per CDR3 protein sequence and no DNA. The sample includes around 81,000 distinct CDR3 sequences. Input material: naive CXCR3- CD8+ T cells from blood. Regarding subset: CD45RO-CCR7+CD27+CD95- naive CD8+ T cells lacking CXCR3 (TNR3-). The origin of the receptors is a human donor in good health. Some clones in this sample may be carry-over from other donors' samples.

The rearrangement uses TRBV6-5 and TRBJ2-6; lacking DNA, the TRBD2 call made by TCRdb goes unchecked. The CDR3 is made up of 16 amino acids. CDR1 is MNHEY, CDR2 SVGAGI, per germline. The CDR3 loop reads CASSLAGELGANVLTF.

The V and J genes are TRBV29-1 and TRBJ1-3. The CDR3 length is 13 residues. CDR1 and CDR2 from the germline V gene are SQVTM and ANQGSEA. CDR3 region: CSGRQTSGNTIYF.

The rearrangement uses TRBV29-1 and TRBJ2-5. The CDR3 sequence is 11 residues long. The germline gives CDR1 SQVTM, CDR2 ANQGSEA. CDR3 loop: CSVVQDGTQYF. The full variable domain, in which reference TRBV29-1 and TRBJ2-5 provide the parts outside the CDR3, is SAVISQKPSRDICQRGTSLTIQCQVDSQVTMMFWYRQQPGQSLTLIATANQGSEATYESGFVIDKFPISRPNLTFSTLTVSNMSPEDSSIYLCSVVQDGTQYFGPGTRLLVL.

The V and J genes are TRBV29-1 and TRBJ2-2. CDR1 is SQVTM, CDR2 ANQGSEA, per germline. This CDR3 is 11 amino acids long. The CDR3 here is CSAEVAGELFF.

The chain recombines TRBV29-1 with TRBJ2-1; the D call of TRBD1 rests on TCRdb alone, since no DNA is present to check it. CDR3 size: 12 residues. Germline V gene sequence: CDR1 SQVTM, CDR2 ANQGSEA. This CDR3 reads CSVESGTNEQFF.

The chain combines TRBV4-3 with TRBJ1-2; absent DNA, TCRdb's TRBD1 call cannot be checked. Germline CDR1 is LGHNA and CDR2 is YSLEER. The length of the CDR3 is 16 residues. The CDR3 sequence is CASSQDRQGANYGYTF.

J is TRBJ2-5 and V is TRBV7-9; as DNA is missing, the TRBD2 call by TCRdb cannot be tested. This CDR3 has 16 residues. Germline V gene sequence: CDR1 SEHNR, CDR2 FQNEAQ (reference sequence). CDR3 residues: CASSTTRLSFGETQYF.

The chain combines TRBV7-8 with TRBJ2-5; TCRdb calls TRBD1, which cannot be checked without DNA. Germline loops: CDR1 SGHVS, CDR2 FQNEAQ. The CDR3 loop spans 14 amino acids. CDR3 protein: CASSEPGRRETQYF.

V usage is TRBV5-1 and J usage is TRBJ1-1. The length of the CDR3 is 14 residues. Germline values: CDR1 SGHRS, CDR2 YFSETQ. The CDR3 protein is CASSLEGANTEAFF.

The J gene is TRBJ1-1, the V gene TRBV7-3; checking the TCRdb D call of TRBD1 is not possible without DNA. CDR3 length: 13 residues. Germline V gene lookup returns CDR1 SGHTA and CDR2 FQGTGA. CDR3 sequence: CASSLDRGTEAFF. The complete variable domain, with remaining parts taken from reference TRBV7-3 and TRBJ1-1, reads GAGVSQTPSNKVTEKGKYVELRCDPISGHTALYWYRQSLGQGPEFLIYFQGTGAADDSGLPNDRFFAVRPEGSVSTLKIQRTERGDSAVYLCASSLDRGTEAFFGQGTRLTVV.

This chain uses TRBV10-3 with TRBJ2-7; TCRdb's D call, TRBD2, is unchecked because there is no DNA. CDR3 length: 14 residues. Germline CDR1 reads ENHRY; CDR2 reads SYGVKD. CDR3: CAIAGTRENYEQYF.

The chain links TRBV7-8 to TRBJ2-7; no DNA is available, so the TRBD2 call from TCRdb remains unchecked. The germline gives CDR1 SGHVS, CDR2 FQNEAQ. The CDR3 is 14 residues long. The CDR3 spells CASSLGDSGAEQYF.

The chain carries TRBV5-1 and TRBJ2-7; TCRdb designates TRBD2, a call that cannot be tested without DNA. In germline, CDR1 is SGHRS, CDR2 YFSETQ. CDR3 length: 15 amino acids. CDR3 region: CASSLAPGSGYEQYF.

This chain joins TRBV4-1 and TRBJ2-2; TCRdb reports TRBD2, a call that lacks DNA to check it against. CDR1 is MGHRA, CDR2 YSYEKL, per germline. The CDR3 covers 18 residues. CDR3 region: CASSPEPTGTGLTGELFF.

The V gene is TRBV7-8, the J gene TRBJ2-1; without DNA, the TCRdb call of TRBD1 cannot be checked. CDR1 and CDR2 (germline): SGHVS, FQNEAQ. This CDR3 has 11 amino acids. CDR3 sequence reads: CAGGQYNEQFF.

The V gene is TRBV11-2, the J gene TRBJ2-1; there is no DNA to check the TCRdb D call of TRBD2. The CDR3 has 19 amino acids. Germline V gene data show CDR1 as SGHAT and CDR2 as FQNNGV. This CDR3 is CASSLGVSGRARSYNEQFF. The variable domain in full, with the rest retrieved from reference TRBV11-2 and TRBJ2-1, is EAGVAQSPRYKIIEKRQSVAFWCNPISGHATLYWYQQILGQGPKLLIQFQNNGVVDDSQLPKDRFSAERLKGVDSTLKIQPAKLEDSAVYLCASSLGVSGRARSYNEQFFGPGTRLTVL.

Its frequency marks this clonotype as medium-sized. This chain's CDR3 is CSVVEGSPYEQYF. The V and J genes are TRBV29-1 and TRBJ2-7; with no DNA, the TCRdb D assignment of TRBD2 cannot be verified. Germline V lookup: CDR1 SQVTM, CDR2 ANQGSEA. This CDR3 is built from 13 residues.

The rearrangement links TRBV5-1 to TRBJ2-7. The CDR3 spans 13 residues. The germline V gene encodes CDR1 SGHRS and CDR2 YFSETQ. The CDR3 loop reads CASSLDLVDEQYF.

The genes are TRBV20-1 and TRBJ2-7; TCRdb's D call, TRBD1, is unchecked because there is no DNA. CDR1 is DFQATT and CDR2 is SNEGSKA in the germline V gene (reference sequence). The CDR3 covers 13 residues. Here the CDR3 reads CSGGETGTYEQYF.

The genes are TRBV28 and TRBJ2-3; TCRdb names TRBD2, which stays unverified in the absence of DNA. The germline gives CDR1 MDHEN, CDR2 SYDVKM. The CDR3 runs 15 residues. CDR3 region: CTSLQPSGSTDTQYF.

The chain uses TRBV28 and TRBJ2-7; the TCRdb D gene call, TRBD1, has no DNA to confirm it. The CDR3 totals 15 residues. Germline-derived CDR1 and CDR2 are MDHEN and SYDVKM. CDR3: CASSARQGFSGEQYF.

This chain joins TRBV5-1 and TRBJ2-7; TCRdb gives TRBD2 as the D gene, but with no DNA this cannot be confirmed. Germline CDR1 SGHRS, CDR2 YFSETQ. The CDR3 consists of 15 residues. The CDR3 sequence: CASSGERAPRVEQYF.

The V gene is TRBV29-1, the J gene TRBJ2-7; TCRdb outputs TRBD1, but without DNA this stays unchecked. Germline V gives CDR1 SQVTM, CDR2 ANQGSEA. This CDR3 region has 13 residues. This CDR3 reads CSVTTGFSYEQYF.

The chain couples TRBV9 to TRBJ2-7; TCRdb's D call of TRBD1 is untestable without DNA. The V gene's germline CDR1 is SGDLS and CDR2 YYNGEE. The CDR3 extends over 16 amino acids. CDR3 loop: CASSATPGQGRIEQYF. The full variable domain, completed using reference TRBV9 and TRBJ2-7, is DSGVTQTPKHLITATGQRVTLRCSPRSGDLSVYWYQQSLDQGLQFLIQYYNGEERAKGNILERFSAQQFPDLHSELNLSSLELGDSALYFCASSATPGQGRIEQYFGPGTRLTVT.